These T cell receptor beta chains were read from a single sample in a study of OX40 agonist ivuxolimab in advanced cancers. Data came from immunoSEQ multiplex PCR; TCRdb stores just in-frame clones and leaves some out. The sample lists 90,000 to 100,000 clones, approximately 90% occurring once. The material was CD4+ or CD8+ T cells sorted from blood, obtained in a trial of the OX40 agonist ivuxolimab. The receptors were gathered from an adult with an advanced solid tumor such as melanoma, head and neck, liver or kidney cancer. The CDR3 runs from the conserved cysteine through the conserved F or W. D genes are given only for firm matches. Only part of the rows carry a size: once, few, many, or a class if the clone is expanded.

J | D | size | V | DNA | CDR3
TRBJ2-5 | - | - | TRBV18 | TGTGCCAGCTCACCGGCGGAGTCTCGGGAGACCCAGTACTTC | CASSPAESRETQYF
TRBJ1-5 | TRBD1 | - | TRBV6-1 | TGTGCCAGCAGGGGGACAGGGAATCAGCCCCAGCATTTT | CASRGTGNQPQHF
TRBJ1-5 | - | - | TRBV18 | TGTGCCAGCTCACCTGGGGGCTCTCAGCCCCAGCATTTT | CASSPGGSQPQHF
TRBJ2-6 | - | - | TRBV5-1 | TGCGCCAGCAGCGGGCGCGGAGGCACAAGATTCTCTGGGGCCAACGTCCTGACTTTC | CASSGRGGTRFSGANVLTF
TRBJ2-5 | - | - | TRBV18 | TGTGCCAGCTTAAAGGACCAAGAGACCCAGTACTTC | CASLKDQETQYF
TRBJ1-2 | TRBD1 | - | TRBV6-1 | TGTGCCAGCAGTGGTGGGTGGACAGGCTTTAACTATGGCTACACCTTC | CASSGGWTGFNYGYTF
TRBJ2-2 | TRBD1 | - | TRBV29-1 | TGCAGCGTCTTACAGGGGGCAAACACCGGGGAGCTGTTTTTT | CSVLQGANTGELFF
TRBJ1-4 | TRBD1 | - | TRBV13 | TGTGCCAGCAGCTTAGCTTGGGACAGAAATAATGAAAAACTGTTTTTT | CASSLAWDRNNEKLFF
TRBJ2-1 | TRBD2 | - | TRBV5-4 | TGTGCCAGCAGACCCGCTAGCGGCCACTACAATGAGCAGTTCTTC | CASRPASGHYNEQFF
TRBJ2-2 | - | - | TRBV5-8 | TGTGCCAGCAACACGGGAGTGGTCACCGGGGAGCTGTTTTTT | CASNTGVVTGELFF
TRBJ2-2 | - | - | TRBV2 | TGTGCCAGCACGACTATGAACACCGGGGAGCTGTTTTTT | CASTTMNTGELFF
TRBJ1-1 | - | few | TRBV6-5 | TGTGCCAGCAGTTACGGAGGGGTTTCGAACACTGAAGCTTTCTTT | CASSYGGVSNTEAFF
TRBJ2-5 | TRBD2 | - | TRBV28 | TGTGCCAGCACAAGAGGCAGGGAGGGCCAGTACTTC | CASTRGREGQYF
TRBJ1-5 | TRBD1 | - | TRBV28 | TGTGCCAGCACTGACAGGGGCCGCAATCAGCCCCAGCATTTT | CASTDRGRNQPQHF
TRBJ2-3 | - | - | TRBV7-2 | TGTGCCAGCAGCTCAGGGACACCCACAGATACGCAGTATTTT | CASSSGTPTDTQYF
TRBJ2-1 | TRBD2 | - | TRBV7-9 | TGTGCCAGCAGCGCCGGACTAGCATGGAAGGGCAATGAGCAGTTCTTC | CASSAGLAWKGNEQFF
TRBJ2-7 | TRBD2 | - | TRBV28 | TGTGCCAGCAGTTTAGGGACTAGCGGATCCTACGAGCAGTACTTC | CASSLGTSGSYEQYF
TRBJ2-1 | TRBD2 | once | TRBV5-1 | TGCGCCAGCAGCTTGGGACTAGCGGGAGGTAGGAATGAGCAGTTCTTC | CASSLGLAGGRNEQFF
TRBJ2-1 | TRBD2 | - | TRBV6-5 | TGTGCCAGCAGTTACAGTCTAGCGGGACCCAATGAGCAGTTCTTC | CASSYSLAGPNEQFF
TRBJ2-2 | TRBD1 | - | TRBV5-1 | TGCGCCAGCAGCCTTCAGGGGGCACCCGGGGAGCTGTTTTTT | CASSLQGAPGELFF
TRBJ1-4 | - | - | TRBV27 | TGTGCCAGCAGTTTAACGGGGCCTTCGAATGAAAAACTGTTTTTT | CASSLTGPSNEKLFF
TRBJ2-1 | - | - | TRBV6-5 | TGTGCCAGCAGTTACGGAGGGACCTACAATGAGCAGTTCTTC | CASSYGGTYNEQFF
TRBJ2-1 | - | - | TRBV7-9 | TGTGCCACTAAGGGGCCCCTCTCCTACAATGAGCAGTTCTTC | CATKGPLSYNEQFF
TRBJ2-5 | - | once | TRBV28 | TGTGCCAGCAGTTCTATAAGAGAAGGCCAGTACTTC | CASSSIREGQYF
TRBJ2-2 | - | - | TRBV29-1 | TGCAGCTGTACTACAGACGGGGAGCTGTTTTTT | CSCTTDGELFF
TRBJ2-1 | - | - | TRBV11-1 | TGTGCCAGCAGCTTAACCGGGGGCTATAATAATGAGCAGTTCTTC | CASSLTGGYNNEQFF
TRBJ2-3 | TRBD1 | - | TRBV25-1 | TGTGCCAGCAGTGGGTCACAGGGGATCTCAGATACGCAGTATTTT | CASSGSQGISDTQYF
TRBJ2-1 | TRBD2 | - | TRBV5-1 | TGCGCCAGCAGCTTAGAGGGAGGGTCCTACAATGAGCAGTTCTTC | CASSLEGGSYNEQFF
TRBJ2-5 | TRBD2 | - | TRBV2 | TGTGCCAGCCAAGGGCCTAGCGGTCAAGAGACCCAGTACTTC | CASQGPSGQETQYF
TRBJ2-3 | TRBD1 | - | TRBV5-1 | TGCGCCAGCGGGACAGGGGGTTCAGATACGCAGTATTTT | CASGTGGSDTQYF
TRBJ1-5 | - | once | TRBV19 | TGTGCCAGTAGTGTCCCAGGGACAAACCTCGGGCAGCCCCAGCATTTT | CASSVPGTNLGQPQHF
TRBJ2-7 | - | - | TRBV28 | TGTGCCAGCAGCGGGACGCGACCTCGGAACGAGCAGTACTTC | CASSGTRPRNEQYF
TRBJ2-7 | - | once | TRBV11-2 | TGTGCCAGCAGCTTAGCCTCGGTAAACGAGCAGTACTTC | CASSLASVNEQYF
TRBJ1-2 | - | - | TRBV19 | TGTGCCAGTGGACAGTCTAACTATGGCTACACCTTC | CASGQSNYGYTF
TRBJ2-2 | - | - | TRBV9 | TGTGCCAGCAGCCCTCAACCCGGTACGGCGAGCACCGGGGAGCTGTTTTTT | CASSPQPGTASTGELFF
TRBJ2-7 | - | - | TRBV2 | TGTGCCAGCAGTGACCGGCGGAGTCCCCTTTTC | CASSDRRSPLF
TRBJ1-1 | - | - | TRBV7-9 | TGTGCCAGCAGCTCTCTCGGGGGGGCCGAGACTGAAGCTTTCTTT | CASSSLGGAETEAFF
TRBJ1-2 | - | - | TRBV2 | TGTGCCAGCACCTTGGTGGCGAACTATGGCTACACCTTC | CASTLVANYGYTF
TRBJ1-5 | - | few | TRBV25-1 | TGTGCCAGCAGTGAGGGGCAGACTTCAAATCAGCCCCAGCATTTT | CASSEGQTSNQPQHF
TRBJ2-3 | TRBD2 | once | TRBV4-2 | TGTGCCAGCAGCCAACCCCATGGAACTAGCGGGAGTCGAGGAGTAGATACGCAGTATTTT | CASSQPHGTSGSRGVDTQYF
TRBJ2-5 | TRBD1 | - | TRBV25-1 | TGTGCCAGCACCAAAGGGACAGAAGAGACCCAGTACTTC | CASTKGTEETQYF
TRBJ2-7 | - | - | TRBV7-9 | TGTGCCAGCACCATTGGGGGAGCGCTCTACGAGCAGTACTTC | CASTIGGALYEQYF
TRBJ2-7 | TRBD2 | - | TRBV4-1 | TGCGCCAGCAGCCAAGAACGGCTAGCGGATACCTACGAGCAGTACTTC | CASSQERLADTYEQYF
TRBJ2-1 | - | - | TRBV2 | TGTGCCAGCAGTGTGGCGTGGGGCGGCTACAATGAGCAGTTCTTC | CASSVAWGGYNEQFF
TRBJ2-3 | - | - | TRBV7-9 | TGTGCCAGCAGCTTAGGCGGTCGGGGCACAGATACGCAGTATTTT | CASSLGGRGTDTQYF
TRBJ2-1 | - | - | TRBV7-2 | TGTGCCAGCAGCTCCAGGCCGGAGCAGTTCTTC | CASSSRPEQFF
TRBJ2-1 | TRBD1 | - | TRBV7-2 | TGTGCCAGCAGCTTAGGAAGGGGACAGTACAATGAGCAGTTCTTC | CASSLGRGQYNEQFF
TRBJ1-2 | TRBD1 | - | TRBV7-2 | TGTGCCAGCAGCTTAGGAGTGACAGGGATGAGGGGCTACACCTTC | CASSLGVTGMRGYTF
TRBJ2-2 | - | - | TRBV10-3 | TGTGCCATCAGTGAAGGCCTAGCGATCAACACCGGGGAGCTGTTTTTT | CAISEGLAINTGELFF
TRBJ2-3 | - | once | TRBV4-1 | TGCGCCAGCAGCCAAGTGCCCGCCACAGATACGCAGTATTTT | CASSQVPATDTQYF
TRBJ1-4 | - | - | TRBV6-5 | TGTGCCAGCAGCAGCGAAAAACTGTTTTTT | CASSSEKLFF
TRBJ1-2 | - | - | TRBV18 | TGTGCCAGCCAAATCCAAGGGGGGACCTATGGCTACACCTTC | CASQIQGGTYGYTF